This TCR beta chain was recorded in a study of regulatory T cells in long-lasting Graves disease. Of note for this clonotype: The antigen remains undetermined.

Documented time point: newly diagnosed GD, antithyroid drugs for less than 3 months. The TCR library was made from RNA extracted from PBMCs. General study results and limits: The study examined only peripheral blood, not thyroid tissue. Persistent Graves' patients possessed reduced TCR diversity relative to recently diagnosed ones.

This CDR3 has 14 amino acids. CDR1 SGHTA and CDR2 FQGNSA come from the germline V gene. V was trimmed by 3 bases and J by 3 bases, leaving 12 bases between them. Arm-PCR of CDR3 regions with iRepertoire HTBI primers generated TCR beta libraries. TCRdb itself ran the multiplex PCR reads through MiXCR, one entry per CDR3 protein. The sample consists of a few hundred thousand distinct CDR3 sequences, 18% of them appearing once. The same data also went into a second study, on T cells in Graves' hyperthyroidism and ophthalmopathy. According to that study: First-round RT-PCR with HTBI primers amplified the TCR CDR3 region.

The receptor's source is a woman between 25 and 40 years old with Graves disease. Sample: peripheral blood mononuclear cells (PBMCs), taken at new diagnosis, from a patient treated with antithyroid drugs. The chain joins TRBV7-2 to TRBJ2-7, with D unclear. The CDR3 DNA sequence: TGTGCCAGCAGCTTGCCCTTCCTAGGCTACGAGCAGTACTTC. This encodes CASSLPFLGYEQYF. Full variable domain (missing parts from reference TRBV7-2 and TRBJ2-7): GAGVSQSPSNKVTEKGKDVELRCDPISGHTALYWYRQSLGQGLEFLIYFQGNSAPDKSGLPSDRFSAERTGGSVSTLTIQRTQQEDSAVYLCASSLPFLGYEQYFGPGTRLTVT.